This TCR beta chain was found in a study of blood T cell repertoires in COVID-19. Trimming removed 5 bases from V and 4 bases from J; junction bases left unmatched: 7. This CDR3 has 15 amino acids. Germline V gene lookup returns CDR1 MNHEY and CDR2 SVGEGT. Assay: immunoSEQ multiplex PCR; the TCRdb copy retains only in-frame clones and omits some. The repertoire has 200,000 or so clones, roughly 80% of them found once; the top ten carry roughly 17%. The origin of this receptor is a man in his fifties or sixties with active or convalescent COVID-19. The sequencing input was peripheral blood. This chain connects TRBV6-2 or TRBV6-3 to TRBJ1-1; 10 nucleotides agree with TRBD1. CDR3 in DNA: TGTGCCAGCAGTACAAGAGGACAGGGGGGCACTGAAGCTTTCTTT. It yields the protein CASSTRGQGGTEAFF.